Reported below is one T cell receptor (beta chain). Its specificity is unknown. V shed 4 bases, J shed 2 bases, and the junction held 10 bases outside the gene matches. The CDR3 runs 18 residues. Germline CDR1 reads SGHRS; CDR2 reads YFSETQ. This record belongs to a study of STAT5B mutations in CD4+ large granular lymphocyte leukemia. General observations from the study: Without putative leukemic clones, patient CD4-sorted repertoires remained more clonal than healthy CD4+ repertoires. Around 25% of private leukemic clonotypes occurred rarely in other patients' non-leukemic repertoires. TRBV06-family usage was enriched in top patient clones (8/27) versus controls (2/35).

In the original processing: The detection floor for productive clonotype frequency was 2.59 x 10-5. The table came from immunoSEQ multiplex PCR; TCRdb's copy has only in-frame clones and leaves some out. V, J and clone size derive from that table, while D and trimming were established from the DNA sequence. The sample shows about 30,000 clones, more than 65% of them seen only once. Sequenced input: CD4+ T cells from blood buffy coats. The J gene is TRBJ2-2, the V gene TRBV5-1, with 11 nucleotides matching TRBD2. The receptor comes from a human donor in good health. The CDR3 DNA reads as TGCGCCAGCAGCCCTTATTTGGGACTAGCGGCTAACACCGGGGAGCTGTTTTTT. Its protein product is CASSPYLGLAANTGELFF.